This TCR beta chain was recovered during a study of CD8 T cells in ankylosing spondylitis. Study findings and constraints: Among TCR beta sequences, a motif of under 10 highly homologous variants appeared characteristic of ankylosing spondylitis blood.

TCRdb reprocessed the 5' RACE reads with MiXCR, giving one entry per CDR3 protein. The table lists roughly 700,000 distinct CDR3 sequences, over 15% of them singletons, with around 20% in the top ten. The CDR3 extends over 17 amino acids. The V gene lost 5 bases and the J gene lost 0 bases, with 17 bases spanning the gap. This clonotype was seen a few times. What it recognizes is unknown. The receptor's source is a male donor with ankylosing spondylitis. The sequenced sample was blood, either unsorted or a sorted T cell fraction (not recorded which). The chain links TRBV12-3 or TRBV12-4 to TRBJ1-3, with D tentatively TRBD1 (5 bases). CDR3 DNA sequence: TGTGCCAGCAGTCGCAACTGGGACGGAAGCTCTGGAAACACCATATATTTT. Protein: CASSRNWDGSSGNTIYF.